This TCR beta chain was sequenced for a study of blood T cell repertoires in COVID-19. CDR1 is SGDLS, CDR2 YYNGEE, per germline. Trimming cost V 3 bases and J 10 bases; bases outside gene matches: 8. This CDR3 spans 15 amino acids. This table comes from immunoSEQ multiplex PCR, and its TCRdb copy is limited to in-frame clones, with some not included. The table records more than 85,000 clones, around 78% of them present only once. This chain uses TRBV9 with TRBJ1-4, with TRBD1 matching over 11 bases. The clonotype originates from a woman in her fifties or sixties with acute or convalescent COVID-19. Sequenced sample: peripheral blood. CDR3 nucleotides: TGTGCCAGCAGCGGCCAACGGACAGGGGGCGCAAAACTGTTTTTT. Translation: CASSGQRTGGAKLFF.